This TCR beta chain is drawn from a study of T cells in tuberculosis. Across the study: Sequenced TCRs come from CD1B-GMM tetramer-binding T cells. A South African cohort included IGRA-negative adolescents, latently infected IGRA-positive adolescents and adults with active tuberculosis. Study-wide findings and caveats: Active tuberculosis cases were adults; controls were adolescents.

As for time point: new active TB diagnosis, blood taken before or within 7 days of starting treatment. Each patient had positive sputum smear microscopy and/or positive culture. As concerns this clone: Its antigen is currently unknown.

Clones were read by immunoSEQ multiplex PCR, and TCRdb kept only the in-frame ones, dropping some. The sample carries over 30,000 clones, under 95% recorded once. The input for sequencing was PBMCs, taken at tuberculosis diagnosis. This receptor was obtained from an adult with tuberculosis.

CDR3 DNA: TGTGCCTCCAAGATACGGGAGATGAACACTGAAGCTTTCTTT. Translated, it gives CASKIREMNTEAFF. The V and J genes are TRBV19 and TRBJ1-1; D is ambiguous. Germline CDR1 is LNHDA and CDR2 is SQIVND (reference sequence). The V end lost 11 bases, the J end lost 0 bases, and 16 bases lay between the germline ends. This CDR3 contains 14 residues.